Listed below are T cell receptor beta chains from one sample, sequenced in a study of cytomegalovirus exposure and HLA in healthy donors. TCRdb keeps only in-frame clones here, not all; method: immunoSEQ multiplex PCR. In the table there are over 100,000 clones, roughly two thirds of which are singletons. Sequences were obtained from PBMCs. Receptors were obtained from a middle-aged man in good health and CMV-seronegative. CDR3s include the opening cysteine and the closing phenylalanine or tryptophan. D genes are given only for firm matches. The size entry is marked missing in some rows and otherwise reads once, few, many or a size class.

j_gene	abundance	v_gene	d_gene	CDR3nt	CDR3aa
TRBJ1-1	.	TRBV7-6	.	TGTGCCAGCAGCACGGACTTGAACACTGAAGCTTTCTTT	CASSTDLNTEAFF
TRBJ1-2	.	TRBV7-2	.	TGTGCCAGCAGCAAACGGGACACCTCTTATGGCTACACCTTC	CASSKRDTSYGYTF
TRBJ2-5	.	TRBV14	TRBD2	TGTGCCAGCAGCCAAGAGACCACTAGCGGGGGAAAAGAGACCCAGTACTTC	CASSQETTSGGKETQYF
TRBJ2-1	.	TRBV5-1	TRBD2	TGCGCCAGCAGCTTTCGCCCCGGACGACTAGCGGGGGGGCTTAGGAATGAGCAGTTCTTC	CASSFRPGRLAGGLRNEQFF
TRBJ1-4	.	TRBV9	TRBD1	TGTGCCAGTTCGATACAGGGGACAGATAATGAAAAACTGTTTTTT	CASSIQGTDNEKLFF
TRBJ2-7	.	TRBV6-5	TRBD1	TGTGCCAGCAGTTACTCGTTGACAGGGGACTCCTACGAGCAGTACTTC	CASSYSLTGDSYEQYF
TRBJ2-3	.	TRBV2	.	TGTGCCAGCAGTGTGGAGACCTACACAGATACGCAGTATTTT	CASSVETYTDTQYF
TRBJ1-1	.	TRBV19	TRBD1	TGTACCAGTAGTACCCGACAGGGGATACCTGAAGCTTTCTTT	CTSSTRQGIPEAFF
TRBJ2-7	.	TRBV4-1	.	TGCGCCAGCAGCCAAGAGGTAGGACACCGGAGCTCCTACGAGCAGTACTTC	CASSQEVGHRSSYEQYF
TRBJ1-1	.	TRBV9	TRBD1	TGTGCCAGCAGTTTCCGGACAGGGGGCACTGAAGCTTTCTTT	CASSFRTGGTEAFF
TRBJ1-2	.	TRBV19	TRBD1	TGTGCCAGTAGTCCTCCGGGACAGGGGAGGTATGGCTACACCTTC	CASSPPGQGRYGYTF
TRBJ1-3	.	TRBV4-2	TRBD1	TGTGCCAGCAGCCAGGAACAGGGGACTGGAAACACCATATATTTT	CASSQEQGTGNTIYF
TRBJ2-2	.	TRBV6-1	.	TGTGCCAGCAGCTCCGGGGAAACCGGGGAGCTGTTTTTT	CASSSGETGELFF
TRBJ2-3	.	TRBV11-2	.	TGTGCCAGCAGCTTAGGAACGACTTACACAGATACGCAGTATTTT	CASSLGTTYTDTQYF
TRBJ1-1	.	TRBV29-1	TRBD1	TGCAGCGCACAGGACAGGGTTGGCCCTGAAGCTTTCTTT	CSAQDRVGPEAFF
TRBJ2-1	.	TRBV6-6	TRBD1	TGTGCCAGCAGTGCCGGACAGGGAAGGGGTGAGCAGTTCTTC	CASSAGQGRGEQFF
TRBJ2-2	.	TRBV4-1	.	TGCGCCAGCAGCCAAGACGTTATTCCCACCCCGCGGGACACCGGGGAGCTGTTTTTT	CASSQDVIPTPRDTGELFF
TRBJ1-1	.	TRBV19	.	TGTGCCAGTACTGGCGGAACCCATGAAGCTTTCTTT	CASTGGTHEAFF
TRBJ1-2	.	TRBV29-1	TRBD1	TGCAGCGTCCGGGACAGGCGGGACGAGGGCTATGGCTACACCTTC	CSVRDRRDEGYGYTF
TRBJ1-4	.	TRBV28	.	TGTGCCAGCAGTGCCGACAGCGCAACTAATGAAAAACTGTTTTTT	CASSADSATNEKLFF
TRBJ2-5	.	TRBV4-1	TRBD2	TGCGCCAGCAGCCAAGAAGGGAGCGGGGGGTCTCGGAAGACCCAGTACTTC	CASSQEGSGGSRKTQYF
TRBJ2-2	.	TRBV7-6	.	TGTGCCAGCAGCTCGGGGTGGGATTCCGGCACCGGGGAGCTGTTTTTT	CASSSGWDSGTGELFF
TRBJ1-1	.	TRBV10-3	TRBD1	TGTGCCATCAGTGGACGGACAGGAGTTATGAACACTGAAGCTTTCTTT	CAISGRTGVMNTEAFF
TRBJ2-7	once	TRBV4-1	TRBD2	TGCGCCAGCAGCCAAGGGGGACTAGCGGGGGGGAAATCCTACGAGCAGTACTTC	CASSQGGLAGGKSYEQYF
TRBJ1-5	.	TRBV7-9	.	TGTGCCAGCAGCTTAACCGGACAGAACAATCAGCCCCAGCATTTT	CASSLTGQNNQPQHF
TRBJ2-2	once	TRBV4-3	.	TGCGCCAGCAGCCAAGTTTGGACAGTAAACACCGGGGAGCTGTTTTTT	CASSQVWTVNTGELFF
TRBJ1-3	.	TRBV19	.	TGTGCCAGTAAAGCAACGAGAACTGGAAACACCATATATTTT	CASKATRTGNTIYF
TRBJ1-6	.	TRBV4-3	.	TGCGCCAGCAGCCAACGGGACTTCTCATCACCCCTCCACTTT	CASSQRDFSSPLHF
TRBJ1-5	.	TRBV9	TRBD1	TGTGCCAGCAGCGCGACAGGGATGGGACAGCCCCAGCATTTT	CASSATGMGQPQHF
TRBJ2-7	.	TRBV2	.	TGTGCCAGCAGTGAAGCGTGGCCAGGGCCCTCCTACGAGCAGTACTTC	CASSEAWPGPSYEQYF
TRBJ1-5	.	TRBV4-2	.	TGTGCCAGCAGCCCCTTTGACGGGAGCAATCAGCCCCAGCATTTT	CASSPFDGSNQPQHF
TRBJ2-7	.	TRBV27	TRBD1	TGTGCCAGCAGCTACGGGACAGGGGGCCACGAGCAGTACTTC	CASSYGTGGHEQYF
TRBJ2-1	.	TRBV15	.	TGTGCCACCAGTTATACGCAGGGAATAGGCAATGAGCAGTTCTTC	CATSYTQGIGNEQFF
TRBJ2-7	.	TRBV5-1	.	TGCGCCAGCAGTAGCGGTACGGGCATCTACGAGCAGTACTTC	CASSSGTGIYEQYF
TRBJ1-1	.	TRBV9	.	TGTGCCAGCAGCGTAAGATACGAGGGGGACACTGAAGCTTTCTTT	CASSVRYEGDTEAFF
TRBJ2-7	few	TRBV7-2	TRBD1	TGTGCCAGCAGTCCAAGGGGGGGGGACAGGGGTACCTACGAGCAGTACTTC	CASSPRGGDRGTYEQYF
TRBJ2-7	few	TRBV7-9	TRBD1	TGTGCCAGCAGCCGGGACAGTGGGCTCTACGAGCAGTACTTC	CASSRDSGLYEQYF
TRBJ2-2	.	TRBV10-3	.	TGTGCCATCAAAACAGGGAACACCGGGGAGCTGTTTTTT	CAIKTGNTGELFF
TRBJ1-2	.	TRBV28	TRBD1	TGTGCCAGCAGTGCCCGGGACAGGGATATGGGCTACACCTTC	CASSARDRDMGYTF
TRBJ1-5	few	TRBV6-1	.	TGTGCCAGCAGTGAAGGGGGAGGGGGTCAGCCCCAGCATTTT	CASSEGGGGQPQHF
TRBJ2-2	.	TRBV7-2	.	TGTGCCAGCAGCTTAGAAGCGGGCCGAATGCTGTTTTTT	CASSLEAGRMLFF
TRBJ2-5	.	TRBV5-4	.	TGTGCCAGCAGCCAAGATGGGCTAGCGATTCGTCGAGAGACCCAGTACTTC	CASSQDGLAIRRETQYF
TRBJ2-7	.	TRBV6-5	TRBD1	TGTGCCAGCAGTTACCAGACAGGGGGATACGAGCAGTACTTC	CASSYQTGGYEQYF
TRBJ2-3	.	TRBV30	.	TGTGCCTGGAACCCCGGCTTAGCTAGCACAGATACGCAGTATTTT	CAWNPGLASTDTQYF
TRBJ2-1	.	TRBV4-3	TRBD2	TGCGCCAGCAGCCAAGGGGTTTACGGGGGGATCAACAATGAGCAGTTCTTC	CASSQGVYGGINNEQFF
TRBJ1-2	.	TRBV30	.	TGTGCCTGGAGGAAGGAACAGGTTCTAAACCATGGCTACACCTTC	CAWRKEQVLNHGYTF
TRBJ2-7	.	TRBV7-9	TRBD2	TGTGCCAGCAGCTCGGGACTAGCGGGGAGCGAGCAGTACTTC	CASSSGLAGSEQYF
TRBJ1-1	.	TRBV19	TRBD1	TGTGCCAGTAGGGGGACAGGGGGCGGGAACACTGAAGCTTTCTTT	CASRGTGGGNTEAFF
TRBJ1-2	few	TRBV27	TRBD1	TGTGCCAGCGGCCAGACAGGGGGCCTCTATGGCTACACCTTC	CASGQTGGLYGYTF
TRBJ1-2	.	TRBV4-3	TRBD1	TGCGCCAGCAGCCAAGGCGTTCAGGGGGCGCGGGACTATGGCTACACCTTC	CASSQGVQGARDYGYTF